This T cell receptor beta chain was recovered during a study of T cell changes during pregnancy in multiple sclerosis. Trimming removed 0 bases from V and 2 bases from J, with 3 bases in between. Germline V gene sequence: CDR1 SGHAT, CDR2 FQNNGV. The CDR3 runs to 13 residues. The protocol was immunoSEQ multiplex PCR, while the TCRdb copy is restricted to in-frame clones and leaves out a portion. This table has around 80,000 clones, just over 90% appearing once. The source of this sequence is a female donor with multiple sclerosis, enrolled in a pregnancy study. The chain is built from TRBV11-2 and TRBJ2-3; D is unclear. Specimen: peripheral blood, collected before pregnancy. CDR3 residues: CASSLDYTDTQYF. The CDR3 bases are TGTGCCAGCAGCTTAGACTACACAGATACGCAGTATTTT.